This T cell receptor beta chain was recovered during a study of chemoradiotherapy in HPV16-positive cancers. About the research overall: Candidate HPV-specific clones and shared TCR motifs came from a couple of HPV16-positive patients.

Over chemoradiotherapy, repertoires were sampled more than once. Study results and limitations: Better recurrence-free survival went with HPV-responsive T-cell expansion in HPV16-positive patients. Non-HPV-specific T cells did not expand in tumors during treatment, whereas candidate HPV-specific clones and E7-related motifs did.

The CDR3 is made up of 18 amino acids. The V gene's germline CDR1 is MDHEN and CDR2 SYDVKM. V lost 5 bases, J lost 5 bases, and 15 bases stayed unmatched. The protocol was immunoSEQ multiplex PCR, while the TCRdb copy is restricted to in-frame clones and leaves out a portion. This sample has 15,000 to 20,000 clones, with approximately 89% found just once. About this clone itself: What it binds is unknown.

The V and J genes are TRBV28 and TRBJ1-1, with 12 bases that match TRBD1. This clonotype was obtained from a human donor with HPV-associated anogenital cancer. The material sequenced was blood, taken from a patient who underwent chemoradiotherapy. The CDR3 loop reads CASSPQAGTGGTRTEAFF. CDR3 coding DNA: TGTGCCAGCAGTCCTCAAGCCGGGACAGGGGGCACACGGACTGAAGCTTTCTTT.